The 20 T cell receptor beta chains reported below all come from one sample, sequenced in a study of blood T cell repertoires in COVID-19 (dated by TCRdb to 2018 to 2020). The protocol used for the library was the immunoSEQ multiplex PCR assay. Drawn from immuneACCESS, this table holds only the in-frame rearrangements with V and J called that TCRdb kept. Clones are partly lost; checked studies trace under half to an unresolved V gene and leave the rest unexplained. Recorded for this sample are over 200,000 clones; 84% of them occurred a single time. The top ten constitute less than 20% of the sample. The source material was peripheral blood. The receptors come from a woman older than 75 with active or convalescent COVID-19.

The CDR3 reads CACSYSNQPQHF. In DNA, the CDR3 is TGTGCCTGCTCCTATAGCAATCAGCCCCAGCATTTT. The chain is built from TRBV30 and TRBJ1-5; no reliable D call. With 6 bases removed from V and 0 bases from J, the gap between germline ends came to 6 bases. This CDR3 spans 12 amino acids. Germline CDR1 and CDR2: GTSNPN and SVGIG (reference sequence).

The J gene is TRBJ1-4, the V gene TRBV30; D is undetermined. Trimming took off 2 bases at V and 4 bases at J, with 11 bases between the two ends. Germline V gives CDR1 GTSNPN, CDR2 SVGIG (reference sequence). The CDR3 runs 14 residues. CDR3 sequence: CAWSRGGGNEKLFF. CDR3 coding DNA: TGTGCCTGGAGTCGTGGAGGAGGTAATGAAAAACTGTTTTTT.

The CDR3 DNA is TGTGCCAGCAGCCGGGACAGGGGGGACCAGTACTTC. It yields the protein CASSRDRGDQYF. This chain links TRBV7-2 with TRBJ2-5; the match to TRBD1 covers 11 bases. CDR3 length: 12 residues. The germline gives CDR1 SGHTA, CDR2 FQGNSA. V shed 5 bases, J shed 10 bases, and the junction held 3 bases outside the gene matches. Combining the CDR3 with reference TRBV7-2 and TRBJ2-5 gives the whole variable domain GAGVSQSPSNKVTEKGKDVELRCDPISGHTALYWYRQSLGQGLEFLIYFQGNSAPDKSGLPSDRFSAERTGGSVSTLTIQRTQQEDSAVYLCASSRDRGDQYFGPGTRLLVL.

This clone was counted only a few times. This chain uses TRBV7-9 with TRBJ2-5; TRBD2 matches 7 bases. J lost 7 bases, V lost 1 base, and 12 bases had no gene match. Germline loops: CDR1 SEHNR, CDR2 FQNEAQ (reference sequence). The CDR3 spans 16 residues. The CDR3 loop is CASSLVAGETPGTQYF. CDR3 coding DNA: TGTGCCAGCAGCTTAGTTGCGGGGGAGACCCCGGGGACCCAGTACTTC.

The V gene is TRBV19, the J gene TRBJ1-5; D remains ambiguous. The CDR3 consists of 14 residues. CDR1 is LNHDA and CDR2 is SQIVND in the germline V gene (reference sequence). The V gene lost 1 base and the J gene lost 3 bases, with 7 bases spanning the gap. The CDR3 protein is CASSIVSLNQPQHF. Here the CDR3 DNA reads TGTGCCAGTAGTATAGTTTCCCTCAATCAGCCCCAGCATTTT.

CDR3 sequence (DNA): TGTGCCAGCAGCCCGCGGCGTGGGAGCGGGGAGCTGTTTTTT. Protein: CASSPRRGSGELFF. The rearrangement links TRBV3-1 (or the pseudogene TRBV3-2) to TRBJ2-2; D possibly corresponds to TRBD2 (5 bases). The CDR3 length is 14 residues. CDR1 is LGHDT, CDR2 YNNKEL, per germline (reference sequence). Deletions cut 4 bases from V and 7 bases from J, with 13 bases between.

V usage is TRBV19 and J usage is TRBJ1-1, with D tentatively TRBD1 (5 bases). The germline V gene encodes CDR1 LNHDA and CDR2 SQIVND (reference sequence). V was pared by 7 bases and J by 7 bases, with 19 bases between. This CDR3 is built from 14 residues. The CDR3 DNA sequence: TGTGCCAGTACGCCAGGGCCGTTCGTGGGTGAAGCTTTCTTT. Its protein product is CASTPGPFVGEAFF.

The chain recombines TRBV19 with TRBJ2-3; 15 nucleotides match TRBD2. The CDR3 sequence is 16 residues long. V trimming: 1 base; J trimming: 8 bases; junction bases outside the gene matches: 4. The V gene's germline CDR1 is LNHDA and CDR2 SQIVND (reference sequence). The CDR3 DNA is TGTGCCAGTAGTATAGGCGGACTAGCGGGGGGGAGTACGCAGTATTTT. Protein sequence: CASSIGGLAGGSTQYF.

This chain's CDR3 is CASSSLGAYYGYTF. The CDR3 DNA follows: TGTGCCAGCAGTTCCTTGGGCGCTTACTATGGCTACACCTTC. The chain carries TRBV28 and TRBJ1-2, with no clear D. V dropped 4 bases and J dropped 3 bases, with 12 bases sitting between them. The germline CDR1 and CDR2 sequences are MDHEN and SYDVKM. The CDR3 is 14 residues long.

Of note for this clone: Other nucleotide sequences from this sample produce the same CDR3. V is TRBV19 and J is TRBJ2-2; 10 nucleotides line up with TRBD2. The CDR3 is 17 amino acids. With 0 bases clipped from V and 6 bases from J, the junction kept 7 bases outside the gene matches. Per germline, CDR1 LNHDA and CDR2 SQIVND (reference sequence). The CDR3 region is CASSIDRASGGSGELFF. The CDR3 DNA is TGTGCCAGTAGTATAGATAGGGCTAGCGGGGGCTCCGGGGAGCTGTTTTTT.

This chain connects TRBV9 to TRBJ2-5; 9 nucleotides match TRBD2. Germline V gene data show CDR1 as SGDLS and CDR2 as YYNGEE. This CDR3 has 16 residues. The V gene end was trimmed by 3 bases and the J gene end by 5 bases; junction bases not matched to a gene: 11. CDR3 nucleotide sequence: TGTGCCAGCAGCGAGACGGGGCTAGCGGGGACGGAGACCCAGTACTTC. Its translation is CASSETGLAGTETQYF.

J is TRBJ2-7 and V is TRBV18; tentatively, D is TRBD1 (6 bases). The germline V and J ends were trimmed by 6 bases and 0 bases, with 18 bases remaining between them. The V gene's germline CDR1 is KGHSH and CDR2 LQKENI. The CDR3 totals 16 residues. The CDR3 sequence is CASSPTGPTSSYEQYF. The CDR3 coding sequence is TGTGCCAGCTCCCCAACAGGGCCCACGAGCTCCTACGAGCAGTACTTC.

Here the CDR3 reads CASSPPGRAFDTGELFF. DNA for the CDR3: TGTGCCAGCAGTCCACCCGGGAGGGCTTTTGACACCGGGGAGCTGTTTTTT. The rearrangement uses TRBV2 and TRBJ2-2, with 8 bases that match TRBD2. The germline gives CDR1 SNHLY, CDR2 FYNNEI. The CDR3 is made up of 17 amino acids. The V and J ends lost 5 bases and 3 bases, in that order; junction bases with no gene match: 11.

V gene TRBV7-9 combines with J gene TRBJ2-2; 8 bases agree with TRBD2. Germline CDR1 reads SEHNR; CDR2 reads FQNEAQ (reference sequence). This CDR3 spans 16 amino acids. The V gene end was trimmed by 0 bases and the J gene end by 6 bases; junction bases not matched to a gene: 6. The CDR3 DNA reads TGTGCCAGCAGCTTAGCGGGGACTAGGGTCTCCGGGGAGCTGTTTTTT. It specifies CASSLAGTRVSGELFF.

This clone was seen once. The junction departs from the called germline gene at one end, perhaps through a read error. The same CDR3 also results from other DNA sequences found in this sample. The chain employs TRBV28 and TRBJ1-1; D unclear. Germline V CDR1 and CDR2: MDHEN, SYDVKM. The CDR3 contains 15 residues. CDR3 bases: TGTGCCAGCAGTAGAGGAGGCGGAATGAACACTGAAGCCTTCTTT. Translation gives CASSRGGGMNTEAFF.

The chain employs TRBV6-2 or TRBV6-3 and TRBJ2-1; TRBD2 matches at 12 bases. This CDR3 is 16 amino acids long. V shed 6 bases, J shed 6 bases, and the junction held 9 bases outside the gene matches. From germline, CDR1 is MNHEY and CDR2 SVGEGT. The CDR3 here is CASSHPLAGGRNEQFF. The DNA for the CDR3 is TGTGCCAGCAGCCACCCACTAGCGGGAGGCCGCAATGAGCAGTTCTTC.

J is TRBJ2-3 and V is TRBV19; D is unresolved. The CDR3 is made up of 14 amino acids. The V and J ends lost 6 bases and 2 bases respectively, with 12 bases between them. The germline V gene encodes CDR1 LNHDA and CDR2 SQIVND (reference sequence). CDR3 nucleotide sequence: TGTGCCAGTAGGAGAGAGTTATACACAGATACGCAGTATTTT. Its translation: CASRRELYTDTQYF. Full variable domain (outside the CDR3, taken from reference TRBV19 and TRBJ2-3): DGGITQSPKYLFRKEGQNVTLSCEQNLNHDAMYWYRQDPGQGLRLIYYSQIVNDFQKGDIAEGYSVSREKKESFPLTVTSAQKNPTAFYLCASRRELYTDTQYFGPGTRLTVL.

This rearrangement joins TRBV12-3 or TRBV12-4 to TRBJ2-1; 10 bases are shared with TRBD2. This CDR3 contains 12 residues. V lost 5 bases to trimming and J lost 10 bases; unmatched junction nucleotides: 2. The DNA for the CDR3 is TGTGCCAGCAGTCTGGGACTAGCGGAGCAGTTCTTC. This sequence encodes CASSLGLAEQFF.

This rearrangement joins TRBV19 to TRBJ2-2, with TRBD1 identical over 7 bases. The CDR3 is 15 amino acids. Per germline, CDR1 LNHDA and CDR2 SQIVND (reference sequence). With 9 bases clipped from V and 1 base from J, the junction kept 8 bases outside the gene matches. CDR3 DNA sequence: TGTGCCAGCAAGTCGGGACAGCTGAACACCGGGGAGCTGTTTTTT. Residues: CASKSGQLNTGELFF.

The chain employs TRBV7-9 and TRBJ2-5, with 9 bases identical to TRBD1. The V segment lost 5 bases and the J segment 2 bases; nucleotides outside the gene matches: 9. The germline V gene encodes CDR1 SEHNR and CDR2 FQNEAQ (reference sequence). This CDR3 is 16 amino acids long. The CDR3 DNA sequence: TGTGCCAGCAGCCCGTATTGGACAGGGGATCAAGAGACCCAGTACTTC. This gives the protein CASSPYWTGDQETQYF.